One sample yielded the 3 T cell receptor beta chains listed below, sequenced in a study of glioma-infiltrating T cells after dendritic cell vaccination. Method: immunoSEQ multiplex PCR; TCRdb's copy keeps in-frame clones and lacks some. The profile shows 90,000 to 95,000 clones, roughly 77% of them singletons. Time point: after dendritic cell vaccination, including at tumor progression/relapse. This specimen was blood, taken after dendritic cell vaccination. Receptors were obtained from a human donor with glioblastoma.

V is TRBV7-2 and J is TRBJ2-5, with D hard to call. Trimming took 0 bases from V and 4 from J, leaving 3 bases between them. The germline CDR1 and CDR2 sequences are SGHTA and FQGNSA. The CDR3 is made up of 12 amino acids. DNA for the CDR3: TGTGCCAGCAGCTTAGCGGCAGAGACCCAGTACTTC. Translation gives CASSLAAETQYF.

This clone is a singleton in its sample. The chain is built from TRBV18 and TRBJ1-6; TRBD1 matches 7 bases. From germline, CDR1 is KGHSH and CDR2 LQKENI. Trimming removed 3 bases from V and 9 bases from J; junction bases left unmatched: 8. The CDR3 loop spans 15 amino acids. CDR3 sequence: CASSPGTALLSPLHF. The CDR3 DNA sequence: TGTGCCAGCTCACCCGGGACAGCTTTACTTTCACCCCTCCACTTT.

This clone came up once. CDR3 protein: CASSLGLAGVWGEQFF. The CDR3 DNA is TGTGCCAGCAGCTTAGGGCTAGCGGGGGTATGGGGTGAGCAGTTCTTC. This chain joins TRBV7-9 and TRBJ2-1; 10 bases map to TRBD2. Per germline, CDR1 SEHNR and CDR2 FQNEAQ (reference sequence). This CDR3 has 16 amino acids. The ends lost 1 base at V and 9 bases at J; junction bases unmatched: 9.